The T cell receptor (beta chain) under discussion was sequenced for a study of T cells in Graves' hyperthyroidism and ophthalmopathy. Study overall: Staff took peripheral blood when the initial diagnosis was made, before any treatment began. Study-wide points: Appearing also in blood were most of the thyroid clonotypes expanded above 0.001.

It was 10 ml of fresh peripheral blood that supplied the PBMCs. There were TCR beta CDR3 regions amplified from RNA transcripts. An initial round of RT-PCR targeting the TCR CDR3 relied on the HTBI primer set. TCRdb independently ran MiXCR on the multiplex PCR reads; one entry per CDR3 protein. The data contain more than 650,000 distinct CDR3 sequences, around 13% of them singletons. This clonotype was detected only once. Antigen unknown. Sequences were obtained from blood. This TCR was sampled from a woman aged 18-35 years with Graves' hyperthyroidism.

The CDR3 here is CASSESPDRTYGYTF. The CDR3 coding sequence is TGTGCCAGCAGTGAATCCCCAGACAGGACCTATGGCTACACCTTC. The chain is built from TRBV25-1 and TRBJ1-2, with D tentatively TRBD1 (6 bases). V was pared by 1 base and J by 4 bases, with 13 bases between. Germline V gives CDR1 MGHDK, CDR2 SYGVNS. The CDR3 covers 15 residues.